The clone carrying this TCR beta chain has more than one count but fewer than ten. The antigen is not known. Other DNA sequences in the same sample also yield this CDR3. The isolated RNA, all of it, was reverse transcribed, so expressed TCRB transcripts were what got sequenced. Produced via immunoSEQ multiplex PCR; TCRdb's table is partial and in-frame only. Here the sample spans 350,000 to 400,000 clones, over 13% being singletons. The data were obtained in a study of beta chain features in type 1 diabetes. Overall study findings and caveats: Unsettled here was the matter of whether HLA type influences TCRB rearrangement. Sampled from patients, naive, central memory and Treg TCRB repertoires appeared more similar than those sampled from healthy donors.

One heparinised blood draw, averaging approximately 0.11 L, came from each donor. The V end was cut by 2 bases, the J end by 3 bases, with 5 bases between. Germline CDR1 is MDHEN and CDR2 is SYDVKM. This CDR3 region has 12 residues. The chain links TRBV28 to TRBJ2-7; no reliable D call. Sequenced: naive CD4+ T cells from blood. The receptor comes from a woman younger than 30 in good health. DNA for the CDR3: TGTGCCAGCAGTTTAAGGAGCTACGAGCAGTACTTC. Translation: CASSLRSYEQYF.